This paragraph reports one T cell receptor beta chain. This receptor's antigen is unknown. Base qualities are not provided; no much larger clone lies one nucleotide away. Libraries were made using the immunoSEQ multiplex PCR assay. The clones in this table, taken by TCRdb from immuneACCESS, are in-frame only. Not every clone is retained; where verified, under half of the shortfall comes from an unresolved V gene, and the cause of the rest is unknown. The sample table contains about 88,000 clones; only one count was recorded for 85% to 95% of them. The ten largest clones take up under 0.3% of the sample. The data stem from a study of technical replicates of blood from a few donors (dated by TCRdb to 2017 to 2019). V lost 6 bases and J lost 2 bases; the stretch between them is 7 bases long. From its cysteine to its phenylalanine, the CDR3 spans 12 amino acids. Only the CDR3 DNA stays, 36 bases, in frame from base 1. CDR1 and CDR2 are drawn from the germline V gene: MNHNS, SASEGT.

The sample consisted of T cells isolated from PBMCs. The source is a human donor in good health. Recombination connected TRBV6-1 to TRBJ1-2; D gene: possibly TRBD1, on 5 matching bases. The nucleotide sequence is TGTGCCAGCAGCGACAGCAACTATGGCTACACCTTC. Its protein reads: CASSDSNYGYTF.